The 23 T cell receptor beta chains below were found in one sample sequenced in a study of T cell responses to AZD1222 COVID-19 vaccine (dated by TCRdb to about 2021). This specimen's time point label, per the study, means: about 28 days (+/-7) after the second vaccine dose. The library was built by means of the immunoSEQ multiplex PCR assay. TCRdb took this table from immuneACCESS and kept in-frame rearrangements with V and J called. Such tables lack part of the clones; where checked against another copy, unresolved V genes explain under half of the gap, and the rest is unexplained. The sample table lists approximately 100,000 clones, 87% of them with a count of one. About 10% of the sample rests with the top ten. The starting material was peripheral blood, obtained 28 days after the second AZD1222 dose. These receptors were collected from an adult who received the AZD1222 COVID-19 vaccine.

The chain links TRBV2 to TRBJ2-4, with TRBD2 matching over 14 bases. Germline V lookup: CDR1 SNHLY, CDR2 FYNNEI. Trimming took 6 bases from V and 8 from J; bases not matched to a gene: 15. The CDR3 has 18 residues. CDR3 coding DNA: TGTGCCAGCAGAGCCGGGGGACTAGCGGGAGCCCGCCCAGACATTCAGTACTTC. Protein product: CASRAGGLAGARPDIQYF.

The V call is TRBV9, the J call TRBJ2-1, with D perhaps TRBD2 (6 bases). CDR1 and CDR2 (germline): SGDLS, YYNGEE. With 3 bases removed from V and 4 bases from J, the gap between germline ends came to 20 bases. This CDR3 has 17 residues. The CDR3 region has the DNA TGTGCCAGCAGCGCTGCCCCCTCTTCGGGGGTATACAATGAGCAGTTCTTC. This gives the protein CASSAAPSSGVYNEQFF.

The rearrangement joins TRBV27 to TRBJ1-2; possible D gene TRBD1, 5 bases. The germline V and J ends were trimmed by 5 bases and 2 bases, with 18 bases remaining between them. Germline loops: CDR1 MNHEY, CDR2 SMNVEV (reference sequence). The CDR3 extends over 16 amino acids. The CDR3 region has the DNA TGTGCCAGCAGTCAGAATCCTTGGACAAGGAACTATGGCTACACCTTC. Translating gives CASSQNPWTRNYGYTF.

V and J are TRBV6-2 or TRBV6-3 and TRBJ2-2; 10 bases fit TRBD1. Trimming cost V 4 bases and J 7 bases; bases outside gene matches: 6. The germline V gene has CDR1 MNHEY and CDR2 SVGEGT. The CDR3 covers 15 residues. This CDR3 reads CASSFDRGPGGELFF. The DNA for the CDR3 is TGTGCCAGCAGTTTCGACAGGGGGCCTGGCGGGGAGCTGTTTTTT.

J is TRBJ1-6 and V is TRBV11-2; 7 positions match TRBD1. The germline V gene encodes CDR1 SGHAT and CDR2 FQNNGV. V was pared by 1 base and J by 10 bases, with 7 bases of the junction left unmatched. The CDR3 length is 15 residues. The CDR3 DNA is TGTGCCAGCAGCTTAGGGCAGGGGGAAGGATCACCCCTCCACTTT. It codes for CASSLGQGEGSPLHF.

The rearrangement links TRBV11-1 to TRBJ2-1; D not certain. From germline, CDR1 is SGHAT and CDR2 FQDESV (reference sequence). Between the trimmed V and J ends, which lost 0 bases and 4 bases, there was a span of 4 bases. This CDR3 spans 13 amino acids. This CDR3 reads CASSLARYNEQFF. CDR3 nucleotide sequence: TGTGCCAGCAGCTTAGCACGATACAATGAGCAGTTCTTC.

The chain employs TRBV7-8 and TRBJ1-3; 8 bases match TRBD1. Trimming cost V 0 bases and J 0 bases; bases outside gene matches: 7. Germline V gene data show CDR1 as SGHVS and CDR2 as FQNEAQ. This CDR3 is built from 18 residues. DNA for the CDR3: TGTGCCAGCAGCTTAGCGCGGGACAGGCGCAGCTCTGGAAACACCATATATTTT. It yields the protein CASSLARDRRSSGNTIYF. Full variable domain (outside the CDR3, taken from reference TRBV7-8 and TRBJ1-3): GAGVSQSPRYKVAKRGQDVALRCDPISGHVSLFWYQQALGQGPEFLTYFQNEAQLDKSGLPSDRFFAERPEGSVSTLKIQRTQQEDSAVYLCASSLARDRRSSGNTIYFGEGSWLTVV.

In its sample, this clone was seen a few times. The CDR3 is CASSLSNSPLHF. For the CDR3, the DNA is TGTGCCAGCAGCCTGTCTAATTCACCCCTCCACTTT. The rearrangement uses TRBV7-6 and TRBJ1-6; no firm D call. The V end was cut by 5 bases, the J end by 6 bases, with 5 bases between. The CDR3 consists of 12 residues. In germline, CDR1 is SGHVS, CDR2 FNYEAQ.

The gene calls are TRBV7-8 and TRBJ1-5, with D hard to call. Trimming pared 4 bases from V and 4 bases from J, leaving 8 bases between. Looked up from germline, CDR1 is SGHVS and CDR2 is FQNEAQ. The CDR3 is 13 residues long. For the CDR3, the DNA is TGTGCCAGCAGCTCCCGGGGAAATCAGCCCCAGCATTTT. Translating it yields CASSSRGNQPQHF. Full variable domain (remainder filled in from reference TRBV7-8 and TRBJ1-5): GAGVSQSPRYKVAKRGQDVALRCDPISGHVSLFWYQQALGQGPEFLTYFQNEAQLDKSGLPSDRFFAERPEGSVSTLKIQRTQQEDSAVYLCASSSRGNQPQHFGDGTRLSIL.

The chain is built from TRBV19 and TRBJ2-2; 7 bases agree with TRBD1. CDR1 and CDR2 from the germline V gene are LNHDA and SQIVND (reference sequence). This CDR3 has 14 residues. The V and J ends lost 1 base and 5 bases, in that order; junction bases with no gene match: 1. As DNA, the CDR3 is TGTGCCAGTAGTATAGGACAGGGTACCGGGGAGCTGTTTTTT. Its protein product is CASSIGQGTGELFF.

This chain joins TRBV23-1 and TRBJ2-3; 10 nucleotides line up with TRBD1. TRBV23-1 is marked as an open reading frame, function uncertain. The CDR3 length is 16 residues. The ends lost 2 bases at V and 0 bases at J; junction bases unmatched: 2. In DNA, the CDR3 is TGCGCCAGCAGTCAAGGGACAGGGGATAGCACAGATACGCAGTATTTT. This sequence encodes CASSQGTGDSTDTQYF.

The chain joins TRBV30 to TRBJ2-4, with D perhaps given as TRBD1 or TRBD2 (6 bases each). Germline CDR1 is GTSNPN and CDR2 is SVGIG (reference sequence). The CDR3 is 14 amino acids. The germline V and J ends were trimmed by 4 bases and 6 bases, with 16 bases remaining between them. The CDR3 bases are TGTGCCTGGAAGGTTTGGGGGGCCGCAAACATTCAGTACTTC. Protein: CAWKVWGAANIQYF.

V and J are TRBV7-6 and TRBJ1-6, with unresolved D. V was pared by 0 bases and J by 0 bases, with 12 bases between. The CDR3 has 18 residues. Looked up from germline, CDR1 is SGHVS and CDR2 is FNYEAQ. The CDR3 DNA reads as TGTGCCAGCAGCTTAGCGGTCACGGGAAGCTCCTATAATTCACCCCTCCACTTT. Its translation: CASSLAVTGSSYNSPLHF.

This clone was found once. The chain couples TRBV30 to TRBJ1-3, with D tentatively TRBD1 (6 bases). Trimming took off 1 base at V and 4 bases at J, with 14 bases between the two ends. Germline CDR1 is GTSNPN and CDR2 is SVGIG (reference sequence). CDR3 length equals 15 residues. The CDR3 sequence is CAWSAQTGQGNTIYF. The CDR3 DNA sequence: TGTGCCTGGAGTGCCCAAACAGGGCAAGGAAACACCATATATTTT.

V and J are TRBV9 and TRBJ1-6; possibly TRBD1 for D (5 bases). V was pared by 3 bases and J by 6 bases, with 13 bases between. This CDR3 contains 15 residues. The germline V gene has CDR1 SGDLS and CDR2 YYNGEE. The CDR3 sequence: CASSALGDSNSPLHF. The DNA for the CDR3 is TGTGCCAGCAGCGCACTTGGGGACTCTAATTCACCCCTCCACTTT. Using reference TRBV9 and TRBJ1-6 for the parts outside the CDR3, the full variable domain is DSGVTQTPKHLITATGQRVTLRCSPRSGDLSVYWYQQSLDQGLQFLIQYYNGEERAKGNILERFSAQQFPDLHSELNLSSLELGDSALYFCASSALGDSNSPLHFGNGTRLTVT.

The chain joins TRBV9 to TRBJ2-7; maybe TRBD2 (6 bases). This CDR3 is built from 14 residues. V was pared by 4 bases and J by 1 base, with 12 bases between. The germline CDR1 and CDR2 sequences are SGDLS and YYNGEE. The CDR3 DNA is TGTGCCAGCAGCCTGGGACTTGATTCCTACGAGCAGTACTTC. This translates into CASSLGLDSYEQYF.

This chain joins TRBV4-1 and TRBJ2-4; D tentatively reads TRBD1 or TRBD2 (5 bases each). Trimming shortened V by 3 bases and J by 0 bases, and 15 bases separated the two germline ends. This CDR3 is built from 17 residues. The germline V gene has CDR1 MGHRA and CDR2 YSYEKL. The CDR3 is CASSHRLGVKAKNIQYF. In DNA form, the CDR3 reads TGCGCCAGCAGCCACCGATTGGGGGTGAAAGCCAAAAACATTCAGTACTTC.

The genes are TRBV12-3 or TRBV12-4 and TRBJ2-7; D tentatively fits TRBD1 or TRBD2 (5 bases each). CDR3 length equals 11 residues. Trimming cost V 3 bases and J 11 bases, with 11 bases left between them. This chain's CDR3 is CASSFGTAEYF. The CDR3 DNA reads TGTGCCAGCAGTTTCGGGACGGCTGAGTACTTC.

The chain is built from TRBV14 and TRBJ1-1; 7 bases fit TRBD1. This CDR3 contains 14 residues. Trimming at V came to 1 base and at J to 5 bases, leaving 4 bases not matched to a gene. Germline CDR1 and CDR2: SGHDN and FVKESK. CDR3 bases: TGTGCCAGCAGCCAAGTGACAGGGAGGACTGAAGCTTTCTTT. Amino acids: CASSQVTGRTEAFF.

The chain joins TRBV3-1 (or the pseudogene TRBV3-2) to TRBJ2-1, with unresolved D. Trimming removed 0 bases from V and 4 bases from J, with 4 bases in between. Germline assignment: CDR1 LGHDT and CDR2 YNNKEL (reference sequence). CDR3 length: 13 residues. This CDR3 reads CASSQEHYNEQFF. The CDR3 DNA is TGTGCCAGCAGCCAAGAACATTACAATGAGCAGTTCTTC.

The V call is TRBV7-9, the J call TRBJ1-3; D might be TRBD1 (6 bases). This CDR3 spans 16 amino acids. Germline V gene sequence: CDR1 SEHNR, CDR2 FQNEAQ (reference sequence). The V end lost 3 bases, the J end lost 2 bases, and 14 bases lay between the germline ends. CDR3 in DNA: TGTGCCAGCAGCTTCTGGGACAAATCTACTGGAAACACCATATATTTT. Its translation: CASSFWDKSTGNTIYF.

This clone was observed a few times. The chain couples TRBV4-3 to TRBJ2-3; D remains unclear. Per the germline V gene, CDR1 is LGHNA and CDR2 is YSLEER. Trimming stripped 8 bases from V and 4 bases from J, with 13 bases between. The CDR3 runs to 13 residues. The CDR3 sequence: CASSGQGPDTQYF. CDR3 in DNA: TGCGCCAGCTCGGGCCAAGGCCCAGATACGCAGTATTTT.

This chain joins TRBV20-1 and TRBJ2-3; TRBD2 might be the D (5 bases). Germline CDR1 is DFQATT and CDR2 is SNEGSKA (reference sequence). The CDR3 runs 11 residues. The ends were cut back, 6 bases at V and 6 bases at J, with 10 bases in the middle. The CDR3 loop reads CSARTGDTQYF. The CDR3 bases are TGCAGTGCGAGAACGGGGGATACGCAGTATTTT.